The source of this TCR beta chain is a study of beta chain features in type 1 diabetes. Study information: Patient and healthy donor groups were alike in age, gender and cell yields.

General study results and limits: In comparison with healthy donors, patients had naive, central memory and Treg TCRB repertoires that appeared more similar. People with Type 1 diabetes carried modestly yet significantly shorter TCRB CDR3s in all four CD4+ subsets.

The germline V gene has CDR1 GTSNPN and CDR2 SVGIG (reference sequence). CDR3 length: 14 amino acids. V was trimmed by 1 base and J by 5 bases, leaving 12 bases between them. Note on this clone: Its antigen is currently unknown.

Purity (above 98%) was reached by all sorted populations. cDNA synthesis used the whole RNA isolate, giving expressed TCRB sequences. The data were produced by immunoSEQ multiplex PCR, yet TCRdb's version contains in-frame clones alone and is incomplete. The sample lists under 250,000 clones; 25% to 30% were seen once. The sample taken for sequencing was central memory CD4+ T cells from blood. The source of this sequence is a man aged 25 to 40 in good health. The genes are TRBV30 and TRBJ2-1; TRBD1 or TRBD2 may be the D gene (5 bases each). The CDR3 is CAWSDLGAHNEQFF. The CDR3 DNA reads TGTGCCTGGAGTGACCTCGGGGCCCACAATGAGCAGTTCTTC.